Listed here is a single T cell receptor (beta chain). The target of this receptor is not known. Base qualities were left out, and no much larger clone turns up one base away. V drops 2 bases and J drops 9 bases, leaving 12 bases in between. The cysteine opens and the phenylalanine closes a CDR3 of 13 amino acids. The sequence is cut down to CDR3 DNA, 39 bases in frame from base 1. According to the germline V gene, CDR1 reads SGHDN and CDR2 reads FVKESK. Receptor libraries were prepared by RT-PCR. The instrument was an Illumina HiSeq 2500. The public sequencing data were trimmed at Q25 with fastp and processed into clonotypes with MiXCR by TCRdb, which kept only in-frame beta chains. Rows are unified per CDR3 protein, each entry keeping the most common DNA and genes. In this sample the table shows some 500,000 distinct CDR3 sequences, about 25% of which occur a single time. The ten top clones hold 1.5% to 2% of the sample.

This record belongs to a study of response to subunit inactivated influenza vaccine listed by TCRdb under 2018. Regarding the complete study: Deep quantitative T cell receptor repertoire profiling was used in the study to track responses to a trivalent subunit inactivated influenza vaccine.

Study-wide conclusions, independent of this receptor: The authors proposed that each seasonal influenza vaccination may bring in only a limited number of new T cells.

This clonotype originated in a man aged 50 to 59 who received an inactivated influenza vaccine. Donor details come from another sample of the same person, matched by shared clones. Recombination joined TRBV14 with TRBJ2-3, with TRBD2 tentatively as D gene (6 bases match). The input for sequencing was CD4+ T cells sorted from PBMCs, taken more than 4 days after vaccination. At the DNA level, the sequence is TGTGCCAGCAGCCAATTCGAGGAGGGAACGCAGTATTTT. It specifies CASSQFEEGTQYF.